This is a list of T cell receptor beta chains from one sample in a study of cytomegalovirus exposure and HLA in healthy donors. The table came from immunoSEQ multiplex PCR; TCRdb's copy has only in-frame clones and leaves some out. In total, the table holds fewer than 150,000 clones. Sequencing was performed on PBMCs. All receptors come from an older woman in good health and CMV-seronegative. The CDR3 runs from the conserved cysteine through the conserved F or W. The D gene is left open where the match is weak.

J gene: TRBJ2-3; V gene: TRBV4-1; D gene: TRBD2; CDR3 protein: CASSRRGLADSTDTQYF; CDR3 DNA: TGCGCCAGCAGCCGAAGGGGACTAGCGGATAGCACAGATACGCAGTATTTT
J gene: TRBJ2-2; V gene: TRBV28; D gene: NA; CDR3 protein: CASSQGERVPGELFF; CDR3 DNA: TGTGCCAGCAGTCAGGGTGAACGGGTTCCCGGGGAGCTGTTTTTT
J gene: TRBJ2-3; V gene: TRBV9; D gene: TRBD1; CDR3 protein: CASSYGTGVGDTQYF; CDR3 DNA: TGTGCCAGCAGCTACGGGACAGGGGTTGGGGATACGCAGTATTTT
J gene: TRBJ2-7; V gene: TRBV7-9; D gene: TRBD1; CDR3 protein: CASSPGRQGDSYEQYF; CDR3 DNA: TGTGCCAGCAGCCCAGGACGACAGGGGGACTCCTACGAGCAGTACTTC
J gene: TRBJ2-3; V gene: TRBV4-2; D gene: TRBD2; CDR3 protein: CASSQEVQAGTSTDTQYF; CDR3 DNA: TGTGCCAGCAGCCAAGAAGTCCAAGCGGGGACTAGCACAGATACGCAGTATTTT
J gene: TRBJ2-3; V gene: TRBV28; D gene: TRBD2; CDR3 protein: CASSRAGGDTQYF; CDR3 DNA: TGTGCCAGCAGTAGGGCGGGAGGGGATACGCAGTATTTT
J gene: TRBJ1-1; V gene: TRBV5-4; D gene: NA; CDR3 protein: CASSGDNLNTEAFF; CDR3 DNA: TGTGCCAGCAGCGGCGACAATCTGAACACTGAAGCTTTCTTT
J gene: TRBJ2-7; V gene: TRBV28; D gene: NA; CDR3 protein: CASSVDSPPYEQYF; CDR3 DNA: TGTGCCAGCAGCGTGGACAGTCCTCCCTACGAGCAGTACTTC
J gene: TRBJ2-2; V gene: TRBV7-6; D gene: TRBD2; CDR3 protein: CASSVTSGVNTGELFF; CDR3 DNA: TGTGCCAGCAGCGTAACTAGCGGGGTAAACACCGGGGAGCTGTTTTTT
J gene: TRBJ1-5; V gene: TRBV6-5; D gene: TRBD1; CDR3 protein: CASSSYRGSNQPQHF; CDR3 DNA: TGTGCCAGCAGTTCGTACAGGGGTAGCAATCAGCCCCAGCATTTT